Given below is one T cell receptor beta chain in context. Its antigen remains unidentified. The V end was cut by 6 bases, the J end by 10 bases, with 18 bases between. The CDR3 runs 13 residues. From germline, CDR1 is SQVTM and CDR2 ANQGSEA. Blood CD4+ CD25-high CD127-low regulatory T cells supplied the genomic DNA template. The sample belongs to a study of regulatory and conventional T cells in RAG deficiency. The study's findings and limits: Sorted Omenn CD25-high CD127-low cells may not be bona fide Tregs.

TCRdb keeps only in-frame clones here, not all; method: immunoSEQ multiplex PCR. The sample yields approximately 7,500 clones, around nine tenths seen once. The same data also contributed to another study, on regulatory T cells. That work adds: Amplification used 52 TRBV primers and 13 TRBJ primers.

This sequence was found in a human donor in good health. Material: CD127- CD25+ CD4+ Tregs sorted from blood. This chain uses TRBV29-1 with TRBJ1-4; tentatively, D is TRBD1 (6 bases). CDR3 in amino acids: CSVGAGAFGKLFF. CDR3 in DNA: TGCAGCGTGGGAGCAGGGGCTTTTGGAAAACTGTTTTTT.